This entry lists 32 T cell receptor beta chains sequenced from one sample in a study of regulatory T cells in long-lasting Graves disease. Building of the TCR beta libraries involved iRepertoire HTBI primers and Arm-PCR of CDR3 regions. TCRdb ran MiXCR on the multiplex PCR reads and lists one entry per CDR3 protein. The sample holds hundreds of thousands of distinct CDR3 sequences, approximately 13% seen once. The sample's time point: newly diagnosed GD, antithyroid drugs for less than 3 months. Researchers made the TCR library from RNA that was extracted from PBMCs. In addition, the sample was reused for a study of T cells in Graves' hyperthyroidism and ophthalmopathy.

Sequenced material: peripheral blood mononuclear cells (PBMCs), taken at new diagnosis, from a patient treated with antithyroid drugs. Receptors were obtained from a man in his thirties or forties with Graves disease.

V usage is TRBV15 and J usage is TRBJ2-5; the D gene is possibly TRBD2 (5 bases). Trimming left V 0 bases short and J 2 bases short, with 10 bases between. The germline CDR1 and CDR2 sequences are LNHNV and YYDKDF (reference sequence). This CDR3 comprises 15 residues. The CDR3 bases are TGTGCCACCAGCAGAGATCGACTACCACAAGAGACCCAGTACTTC. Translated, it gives CATSRDRLPQETQYF.

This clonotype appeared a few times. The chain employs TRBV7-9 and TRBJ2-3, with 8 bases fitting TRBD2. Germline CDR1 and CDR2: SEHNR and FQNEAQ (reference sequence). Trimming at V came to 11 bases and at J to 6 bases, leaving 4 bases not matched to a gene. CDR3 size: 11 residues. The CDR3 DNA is TGTGCCGGGACTAGTGCGGATACGCAGTATTTT. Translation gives CAGTSADTQYF.

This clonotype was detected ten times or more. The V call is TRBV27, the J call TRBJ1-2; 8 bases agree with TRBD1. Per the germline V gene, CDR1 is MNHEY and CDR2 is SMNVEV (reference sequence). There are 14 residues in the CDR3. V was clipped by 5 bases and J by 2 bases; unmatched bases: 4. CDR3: CASSPQGANYGYTF. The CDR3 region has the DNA TGTGCCAGCAGTCCGCAGGGGGCAAACTATGGCTACACCTTC.

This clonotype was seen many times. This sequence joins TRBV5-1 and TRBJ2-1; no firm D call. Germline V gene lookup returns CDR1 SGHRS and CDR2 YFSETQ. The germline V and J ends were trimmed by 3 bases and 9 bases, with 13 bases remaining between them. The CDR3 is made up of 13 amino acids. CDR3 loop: CASSYQTYGEQFF. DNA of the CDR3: TGCGCCAGCAGCTACCAAACTTACGGTGAGCAGTTCTTC.

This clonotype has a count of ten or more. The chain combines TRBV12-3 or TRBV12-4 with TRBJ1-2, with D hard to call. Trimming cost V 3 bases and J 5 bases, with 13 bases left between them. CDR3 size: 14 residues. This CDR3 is CASSFGSEEYGYTF. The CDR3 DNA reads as TGTGCCAGCAGTTTCGGTTCTGAGGAATATGGCTACACCTTC.

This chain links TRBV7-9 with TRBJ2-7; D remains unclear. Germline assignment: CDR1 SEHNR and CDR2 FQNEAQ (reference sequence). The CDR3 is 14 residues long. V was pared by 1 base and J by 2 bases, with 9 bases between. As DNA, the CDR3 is TGTGCCAGCAGCTTAGAACGCGCGACCTACGAGCAGTACTTC. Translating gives CASSLERATYEQYF. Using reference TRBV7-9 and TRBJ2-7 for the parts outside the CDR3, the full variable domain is DTGVSQNPRHKITKRGQNVTFRCDPISEHNRLYWYRQTLGQGPEFLTYFQNEAQLEKSRLLSDRFSAERPKGSFSTLEIQRTEQGDSAMYLCASSLERATYEQYFGPGTRLTVT.

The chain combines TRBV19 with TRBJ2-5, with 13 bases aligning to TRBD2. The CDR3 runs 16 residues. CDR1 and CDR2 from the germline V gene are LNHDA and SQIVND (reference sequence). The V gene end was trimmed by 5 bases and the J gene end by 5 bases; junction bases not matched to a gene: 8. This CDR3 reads CASSRTSGSHSETQYF. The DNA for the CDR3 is TGTGCCAGTAGTCGGACTAGCGGGAGCCATTCGGAGACCCAGTACTTC.

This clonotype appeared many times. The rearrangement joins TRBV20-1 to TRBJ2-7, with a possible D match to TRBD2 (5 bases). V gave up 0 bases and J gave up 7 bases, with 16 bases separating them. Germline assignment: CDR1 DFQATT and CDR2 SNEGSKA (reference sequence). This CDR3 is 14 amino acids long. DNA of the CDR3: TGCAGTGCTAGAGATCCTCCGGACTGGGAGGAGCAGTACTTC. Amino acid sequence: CSARDPPDWEEQYF.

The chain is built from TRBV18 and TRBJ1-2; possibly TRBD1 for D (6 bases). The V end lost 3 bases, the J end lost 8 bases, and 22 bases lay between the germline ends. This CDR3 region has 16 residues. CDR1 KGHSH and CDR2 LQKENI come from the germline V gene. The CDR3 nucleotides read TGTGCCAGCTCACCGCAGTCCCGGGACACGAACGGCGGCTACACCTTC. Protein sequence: CASSPQSRDTNGGYTF.

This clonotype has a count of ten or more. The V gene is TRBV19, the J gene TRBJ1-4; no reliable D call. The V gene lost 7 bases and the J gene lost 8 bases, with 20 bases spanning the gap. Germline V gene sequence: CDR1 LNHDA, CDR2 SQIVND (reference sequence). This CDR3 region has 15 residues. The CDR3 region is CASTFDLGGTEKLFF. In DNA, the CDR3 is TGTGCCAGTACTTTTGATTTAGGAGGAACGGAAAAACTGTTTTTT. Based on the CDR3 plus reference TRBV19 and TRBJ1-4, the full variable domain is DGGITQSPKYLFRKEGQNVTLSCEQNLNHDAMYWYRQDPGQGLRLIYYSQIVNDFQKGDIAEGYSVSREKKESFPLTVTSAQKNPTAFYLCASTFDLGGTEKLFFGSGTQLSVL.

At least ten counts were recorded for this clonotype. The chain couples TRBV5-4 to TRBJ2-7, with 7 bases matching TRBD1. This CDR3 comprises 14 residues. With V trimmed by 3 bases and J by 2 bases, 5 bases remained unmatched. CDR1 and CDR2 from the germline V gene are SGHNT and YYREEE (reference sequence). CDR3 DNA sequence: TGTGCCAGCAGCTCACGGGACAGCGCCTACGAGCAGTACTTC. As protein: CASSSRDSAYEQYF.

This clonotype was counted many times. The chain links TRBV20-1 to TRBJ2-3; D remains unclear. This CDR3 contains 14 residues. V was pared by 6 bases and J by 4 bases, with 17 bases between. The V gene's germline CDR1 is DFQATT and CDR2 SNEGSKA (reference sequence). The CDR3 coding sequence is TGCAGTGCCCTAGAGACCCGAGGCCCAGATACGCAGTATTTT. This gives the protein CSALETRGPDTQYF.

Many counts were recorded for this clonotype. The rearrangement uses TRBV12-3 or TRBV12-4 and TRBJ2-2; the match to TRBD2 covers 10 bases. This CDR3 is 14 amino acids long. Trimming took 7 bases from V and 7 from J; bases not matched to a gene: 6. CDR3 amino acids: CASTEREGSGELFF. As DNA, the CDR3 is TGTGCCAGCACCGAGCGGGAGGGGAGCGGGGAGCTGTTTTTT.

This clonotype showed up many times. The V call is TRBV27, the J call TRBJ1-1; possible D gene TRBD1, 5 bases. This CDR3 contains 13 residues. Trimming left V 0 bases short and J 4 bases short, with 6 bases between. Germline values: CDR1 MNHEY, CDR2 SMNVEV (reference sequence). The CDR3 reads CASSLSRATEAFF. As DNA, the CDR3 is TGTGCCAGCAGTTTATCCAGGGCCACTGAAGCTTTCTTT.

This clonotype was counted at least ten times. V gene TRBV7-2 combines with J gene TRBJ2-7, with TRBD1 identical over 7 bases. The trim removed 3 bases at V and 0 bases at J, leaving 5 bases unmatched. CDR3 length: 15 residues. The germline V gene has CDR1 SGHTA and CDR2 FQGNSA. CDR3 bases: TGTGCCAGCAGCTTCGATCGGGACAGCTCCTACGAGCAGTACTTC. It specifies CASSFDRDSSYEQYF.

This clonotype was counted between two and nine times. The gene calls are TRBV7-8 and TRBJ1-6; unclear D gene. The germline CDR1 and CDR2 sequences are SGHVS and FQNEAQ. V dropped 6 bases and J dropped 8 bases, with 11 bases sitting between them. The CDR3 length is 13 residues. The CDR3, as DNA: TGTGCCAGCAGAGGGTCCCTCGATTCACCCCTCCACTTT. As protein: CASRGSLDSPLHF. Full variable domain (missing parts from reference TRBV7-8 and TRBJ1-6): GAGVSQSPRYKVAKRGQDVALRCDPISGHVSLFWYQQALGQGPEFLTYFQNEAQLDKSGLPSDRFFAERPEGSVSTLKIQRTQQEDSAVYLCASRGSLDSPLHFGNGTRLTVT.

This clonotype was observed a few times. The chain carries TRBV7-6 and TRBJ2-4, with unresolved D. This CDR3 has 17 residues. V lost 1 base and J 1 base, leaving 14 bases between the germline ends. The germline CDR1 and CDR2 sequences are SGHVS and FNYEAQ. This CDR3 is CASSLGPSRVAKNIQYF. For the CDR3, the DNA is TGTGCCAGCAGCTTAGGGCCTTCTAGAGTTGCCAAAAACATTCAGTACTTC. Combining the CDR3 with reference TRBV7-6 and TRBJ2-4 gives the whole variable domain GAGVSQSPRYKVTKRGQDVALRCDPISGHVSLYWYRQALGQGPEFLTYFNYEAQQDKSGLPNDRFSAERPEGSISTLTIQRTEQRDSAMYRCASSLGPSRVAKNIQYFGAGTRLSVL.

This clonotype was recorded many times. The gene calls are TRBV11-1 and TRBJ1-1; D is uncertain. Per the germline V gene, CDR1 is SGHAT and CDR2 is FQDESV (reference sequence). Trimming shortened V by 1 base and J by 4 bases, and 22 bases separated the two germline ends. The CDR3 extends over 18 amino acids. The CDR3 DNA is TGTGCCAGCAGCTTAGTTGGCGCGCCCAGCGGGTGGGGCACTGAAGCTTTCTTT. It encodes CASSLVGAPSGWGTEAFF.

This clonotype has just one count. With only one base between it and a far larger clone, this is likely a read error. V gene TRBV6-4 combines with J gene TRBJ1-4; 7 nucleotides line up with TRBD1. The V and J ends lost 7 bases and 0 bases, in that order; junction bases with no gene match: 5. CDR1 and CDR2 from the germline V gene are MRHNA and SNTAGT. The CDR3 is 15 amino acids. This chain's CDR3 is CASTRDSSTNEKLFF. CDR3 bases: TGTGCCAGCACAAGGGACAGTTCAACTAATGAAAAACTGTTTTTT.

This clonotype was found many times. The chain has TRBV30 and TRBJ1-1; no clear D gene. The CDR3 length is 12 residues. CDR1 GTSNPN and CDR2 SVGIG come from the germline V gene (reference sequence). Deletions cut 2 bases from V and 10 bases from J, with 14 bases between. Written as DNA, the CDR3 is TGTGCCTGGAGTCCGGACGGCAAGGGAGCTTTCTTT. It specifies CAWSPDGKGAFF.

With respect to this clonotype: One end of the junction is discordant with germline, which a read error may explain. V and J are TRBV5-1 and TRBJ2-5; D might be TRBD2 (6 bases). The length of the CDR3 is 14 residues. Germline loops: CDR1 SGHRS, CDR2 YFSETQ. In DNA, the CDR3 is TGCGCCAGCAGTTTGGATCAGACTAGGGAGACCCAGTACTTC. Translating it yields CASSLDQTRETQYF.

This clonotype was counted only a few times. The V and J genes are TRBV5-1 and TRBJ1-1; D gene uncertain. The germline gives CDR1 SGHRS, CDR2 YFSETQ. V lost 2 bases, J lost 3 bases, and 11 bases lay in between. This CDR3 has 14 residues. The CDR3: CASSFERPDTEAFF. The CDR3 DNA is TGCGCCAGCAGCTTTGAAAGGCCCGACACTGAAGCTTTCTTT.

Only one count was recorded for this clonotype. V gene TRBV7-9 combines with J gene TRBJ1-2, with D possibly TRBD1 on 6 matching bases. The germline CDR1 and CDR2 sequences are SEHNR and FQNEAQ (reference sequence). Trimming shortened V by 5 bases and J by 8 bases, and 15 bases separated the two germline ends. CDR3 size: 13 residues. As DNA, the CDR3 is TGTGCCAGCAGCCTCCGGGCAGGGGTAGGCTACACCTTC. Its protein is CASSLRAGVGYTF. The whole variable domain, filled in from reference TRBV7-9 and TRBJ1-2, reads DTGVSQNPRHKITKRGQNVTFRCDPISEHNRLYWYRQTLGQGPEFLTYFQNEAQLEKSRLLSDRFSAERPKGSFSTLEIQRTEQGDSAMYLCASSLRAGVGYTFGSGTRLTVV.

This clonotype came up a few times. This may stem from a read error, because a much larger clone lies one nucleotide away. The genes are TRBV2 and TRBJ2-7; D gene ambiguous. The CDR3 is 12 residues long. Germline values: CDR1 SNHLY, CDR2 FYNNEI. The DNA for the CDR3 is TGTGCCAGCATGGTCAGCTCCTACGAGCAGTGCTTC. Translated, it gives CASMVSSYEQCF.

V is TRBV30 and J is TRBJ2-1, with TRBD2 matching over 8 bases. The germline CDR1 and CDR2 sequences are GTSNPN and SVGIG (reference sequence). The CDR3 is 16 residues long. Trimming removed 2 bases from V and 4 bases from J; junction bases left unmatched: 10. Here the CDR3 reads CAWSPFGAGGYNEQFF. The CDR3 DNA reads TGTGCCTGGAGTCCCTTCGGGGCGGGGGGATACAATGAGCAGTTCTTC.

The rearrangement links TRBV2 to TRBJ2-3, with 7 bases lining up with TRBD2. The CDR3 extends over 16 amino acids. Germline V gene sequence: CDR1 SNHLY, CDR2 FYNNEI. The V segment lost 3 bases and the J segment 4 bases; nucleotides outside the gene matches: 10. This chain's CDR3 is CASSDPTSAGADTQYF. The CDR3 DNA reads TGTGCCAGCAGTGATCCAACTAGCGCTGGGGCAGATACGCAGTATTTT.

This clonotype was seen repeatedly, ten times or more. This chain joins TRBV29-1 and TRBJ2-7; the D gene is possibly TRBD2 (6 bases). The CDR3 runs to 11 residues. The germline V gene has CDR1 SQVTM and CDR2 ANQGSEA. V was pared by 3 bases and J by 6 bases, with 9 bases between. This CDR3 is CSVDRDSEQYF. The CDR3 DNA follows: TGCAGCGTTGACAGGGACTCCGAGCAGTACTTC.

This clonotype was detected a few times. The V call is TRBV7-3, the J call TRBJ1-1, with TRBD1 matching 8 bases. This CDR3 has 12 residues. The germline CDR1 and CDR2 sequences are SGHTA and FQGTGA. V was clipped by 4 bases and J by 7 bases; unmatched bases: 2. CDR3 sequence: CASSSDRGEAFF. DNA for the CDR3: TGTGCCAGCAGCTCCGACAGGGGTGAAGCTTTCTTT.

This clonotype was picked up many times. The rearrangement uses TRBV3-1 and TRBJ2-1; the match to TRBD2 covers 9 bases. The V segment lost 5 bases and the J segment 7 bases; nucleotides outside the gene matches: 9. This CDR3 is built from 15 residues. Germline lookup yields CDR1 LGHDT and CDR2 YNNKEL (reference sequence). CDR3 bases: TGTGCCAGCAGCACCAGGACTAGCGTAGGGAATGAGCAGTTCTTC. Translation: CASSTRTSVGNEQFF.

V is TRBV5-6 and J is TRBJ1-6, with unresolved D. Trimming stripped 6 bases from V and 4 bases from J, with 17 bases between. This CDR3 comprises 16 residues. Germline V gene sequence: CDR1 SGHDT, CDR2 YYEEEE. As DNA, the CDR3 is TGTGCCAGCACCAACCTCCGGGCCCCATATAATTCACCCCTCCACTTT. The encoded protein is CASTNLRAPYNSPLHF.

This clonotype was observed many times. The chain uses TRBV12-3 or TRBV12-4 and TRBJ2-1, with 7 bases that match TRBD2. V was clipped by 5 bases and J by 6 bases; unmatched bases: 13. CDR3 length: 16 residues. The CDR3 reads CASSPIQRDRRNEQFF. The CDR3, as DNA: TGTGCCAGCAGTCCCATTCAGCGGGACCGGCGCAATGAGCAGTTCTTC.

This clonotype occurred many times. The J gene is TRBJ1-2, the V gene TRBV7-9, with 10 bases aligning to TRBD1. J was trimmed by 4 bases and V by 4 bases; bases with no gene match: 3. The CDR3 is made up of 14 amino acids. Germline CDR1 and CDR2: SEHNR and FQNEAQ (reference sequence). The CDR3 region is CASSSTGGAYGYTF. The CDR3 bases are TGTGCCAGCAGCTCGACAGGGGGCGCCTATGGCTACACCTTC.